This paragraph covers one T cell receptor (beta chain) sequence. This sample stems from a study of patients and donors after allogeneic stem cell transplantation. TCRdb redid the calling of the RT-PCR reads with MiXCR, one entry per CDR3 protein. The sample lists 390,000 or so distinct CDR3 sequences; 16% were seen once. This CDR3 region has 11 residues. This clonotype originated in a human donor who was either an allogeneic HSCT recipient or a stem cell or donor lymphocyte infusion donor (not recorded which). It is not recorded whose cells these are; they may come from a transplant donor. Sequenced material: blood, either unsorted or a sorted T cell fraction (not recorded which). This chain connects TRBV21-1 to TRBJ2-7. TRBV21-1 counts as a pseudogene. In nucleotides, the CDR3 is TGTGCCAGCACCTACCCCTACGAGCAGTACTTC. The encoded protein is CASTYPYEQYF.